What follows are 28 T cell receptor beta chains derived from one specimen sequenced in a study of CD8 T cells in Susac syndrome. Random hexamers were used to reverse transcribe roughly 0.5 to 1 ug of RNA. TCRdb redid the calling of the immunoSEQ multiplex PCR reads with MiXCR, one entry per CDR3 protein. The table shows hundreds of thousands of distinct CDR3 sequences, with around 90% occurring only once. Input material: CD8+ T cells from PBMCs. These receptors originate from a human donor with multiple sclerosis.

The chain is built from TRBV4-1 and TRBJ1-2; D is perhaps TRBD1 (5 bases). Trimming removed 4 bases at V and 4 bases at J, with 37 bases between. The CDR3 totals 22 residues. Germline CDR1 reads MGHRA; CDR2 reads YSYEKL. The CDR3 sequence: CASSPLLRPGPGNLRRGYGYTF. In DNA form, the CDR3 reads TGCGCCAGCAGCCCCCTCCTCCGGCCCGGTCCGGGGAACCTTCGGAGGGGCTATGGCTACACCTTC.

The chain couples TRBV11-2 to TRBJ2-3; 14 bases are a match to TRBD2. Germline loops: CDR1 SGHAT, CDR2 FQNNGV. Trimming took 5 bases from V and 3 from J; bases not matched to a gene: 4. CDR3 length equals 16 residues. The CDR3 reads CASSNRLAGGTDTQYF. CDR3 DNA: TGTGCCAGCAGCAACCGACTAGCGGGGGGGACAGATACGCAGTATTTT.

V gene TRBV7-2 combines with J gene TRBJ2-1; 7 positions agree with TRBD2. CDR1 is SGHTA, CDR2 FQGNSA, per germline. Unmatched junction bases numbered 9, after V lost 5 bases and J lost 5 bases. The CDR3 runs to 15 residues. The CDR3 protein is CASSLGLFPNNEQFF. The DNA for the CDR3 is TGTGCCAGCAGCCTGGGACTATTTCCGAACAATGAGCAGTTCTTC.

This clonotype appeared a few times. V and J are TRBV25-1 and TRBJ1-3; a possible D gene is TRBD1 (5 bases). CDR3 length: 14 residues. Trimming stripped 4 bases from V and 0 bases from J, with 7 bases between. CDR1 and CDR2 from the germline V gene are MGHDK and SYGVNS. CDR3 loop: CASSGQSSGNTIYF. In nucleotides, the CDR3 is TGTGCCAGCAGTGGACAGAGCTCTGGAAACACCATATATTTT.

CDR3 in amino acids: CASSASPDYTYEQYF. CDR3 in DNA: TGTGCCAGCAGTGCCTCGCCGGACTATACCTACGAGCAGTACTTC. This chain uses TRBV25-1 with TRBJ2-7; D perhaps matches TRBD2 (6 bases). CDR3 size: 15 residues. Germline V gene sequence: CDR1 MGHDK, CDR2 SYGVNS. Trimming took off 4 bases at V and 2 bases at J, with 15 bases between the two ends.

The chain carries TRBV6-6 and TRBJ2-7; no definite D call. CDR3 length: 11 amino acids. Germline V CDR1 and CDR2: MNHNY, SVGAGI (reference sequence). Trimming removed 8 bases from V and 3 bases from J, with 8 bases in between. Written as DNA, the CDR3 is TGTGCCAGCGGGCCAGACTACGAGCAGTACTTC. This encodes CASGPDYEQYF.

The chain couples TRBV27 to TRBJ2-1; 7 positions match TRBD2. The CDR3 spans 20 residues. Looked up from germline, CDR1 is MNHEY and CDR2 is SMNVEV (reference sequence). The junction had 26 bases not matched to a gene; V was cut back by 3 bases and J by 9 bases. The CDR3 nucleotides read TGTGCCAGCAGTTTTTTGTTTCCAGATCTTGGAAGCGGGGAGGGGCGTGAGCAGTTCTTC. This codes for CASSFLFPDLGSGEGREQFF.

This sequence joins TRBV29-1 and TRBJ2-2, with D unclear. This CDR3 has 12 residues. V lost 6 bases, J lost 3 bases, and 8 bases lay in between. Looked up from germline, CDR1 is SQVTM and CDR2 is ANQGSEA. CDR3 amino acids: CSVLGYTGELFF. In DNA form, the CDR3 reads TGCAGCGTCCTCGGCTACACCGGGGAGCTGTTTTTT.

The V call is TRBV19, the J call TRBJ2-2; D gene uncertain. CDR3 length: 12 amino acids. The germline CDR1 and CDR2 sequences are LNHDA and SQIVND (reference sequence). V dropped 4 bases and J dropped 7 bases, with 7 bases sitting between them. The CDR3 spells CASSNYGGELFF. The CDR3 DNA reads TGTGCCAGTAGTAATTACGGCGGGGAGCTGTTTTTT.

This rearrangement joins TRBV30 to TRBJ2-3, with D possibly being TRBD2 (6 bases). Between the trimmed V and J ends, which lost 4 bases and 1 base, there was a span of 6 bases. The CDR3 is 12 amino acids. CDR1 is GTSNPN, CDR2 SVGIG, per germline (reference sequence). The CDR3 nucleotides are TGTGCCTGGACTAGCGGCACAGATACGCAGTATTTT. Protein sequence: CAWTSGTDTQYF.

The chain couples TRBV5-6 to TRBJ2-7; TRBD2 is a possible D gene (6 bases). Germline loops: CDR1 SGHDT, CDR2 YYEEEE. V lost 0 bases to trimming and J lost 3 bases, with 16 bases between them. The CDR3 is 16 residues long. CDR3 DNA sequence: TGTGCCAGCAGCTTGGTGCGGGGACGCCCCGGCTACGAGCAGTACTTC. Its protein is CASSLVRGRPGYEQYF.

This clonotype appeared once. The CDR3 bases are TGTGCCAGCAGCCCCGGGACAGGGCAATCGCCCCAGTACTTC. Its protein is CASSPGTGQSPQYF. The chain couples TRBV12-3 or TRBV12-4 to TRBJ2-5, with 9 bases lining up with TRBD1. Trimming cost V 6 bases and J 9 bases; bases outside gene matches: 11. The CDR3 has 14 residues.

The chain is built from TRBV6-6 and TRBJ1-2; D unclear. V lost 0 bases and J 2 bases, leaving 4 bases between the germline ends. Germline lookup yields CDR1 MNHNY and CDR2 SVGAGI (reference sequence). The CDR3 has 13 residues. The CDR3: CASSYSENYGYTF. As DNA, the CDR3 is TGTGCCAGCAGTTACTCGGAGAACTATGGCTACACCTTC.

The V and J genes are TRBV9 and TRBJ2-3; perhaps TRBD2 as D (6 bases). There are 14 residues in the CDR3. The germline V gene encodes CDR1 SGDLS and CDR2 YYNGEE. The germline V and J ends were trimmed by 0 bases and 6 bases, with 11 bases remaining between them. CDR3 sequence: CASSVGTNVDTQYF. The CDR3 DNA sequence: TGTGCCAGCAGCGTAGGGACTAACGTGGATACGCAGTATTTT.

The chain recombines TRBV6-1 with TRBJ2-2; no clear D gene. The V and J ends lost 4 bases and 5 bases respectively, with 11 bases between them. Germline loops: CDR1 MNHNS, CDR2 SASEGT. The CDR3 has 14 amino acids. The CDR3 sequence is CASSVWEGTGELFF. The CDR3 DNA follows: TGTGCCAGCAGTGTTTGGGAAGGGACCGGGGAGCTGTTTTTT.

This clonotype was seen only once. The gene calls are TRBV12-3 or TRBV12-4 and TRBJ1-5; the D is unclear. V was shortened by 8 bases and J by 2 bases, with 10 bases between the two germline ends. This CDR3 comprises 13 residues. CDR3 residues: CASGGWGNQPQHF. The CDR3 DNA sequence: TGTGCCAGCGGAGGGTGGGGCAATCAGCCCCAGCATTTT.

The chain joins TRBV15 to TRBJ2-7, with unresolved D. Trimming shortened V by 0 bases and J by 6 bases, and 9 bases separated the two germline ends. CDR1 and CDR2 from the germline V gene are LNHNV and YYDKDF (reference sequence). The CDR3 spans 13 residues. CDR3 sequence reads: CATSRDEVGEQYF. The CDR3 DNA reads TGTGCCACCAGCAGAGATGAGGTAGGCGAGCAGTACTTC.

This chain joins TRBV5-1 and TRBJ1-1, with D perhaps TRBD1 (6 bases). V lost 0 bases and J 2 bases, leaving 11 bases between the germline ends. Germline CDR1 and CDR2: SGHRS and YFSETQ. The CDR3 is 15 amino acids. This CDR3 is CASSLGQGINTEAFF. For the CDR3, the DNA is TGCGCCAGCAGCTTGGGGCAGGGGATCAACACTGAAGCTTTCTTT.

The CDR3 spells CASSIPGRPEQFF. The CDR3 DNA is TGTGCCAGTAGTATACCGGGGCGACCTGAGCAGTTCTTC. This chain connects TRBV19 to TRBJ2-1; the D call may be TRBD1 or TRBD2 (5 bases each). V lost 2 bases and J lost 9, with 11 bases in between. The length of the CDR3 is 13 residues. CDR1 and CDR2 (germline): LNHDA, SQIVND (reference sequence).

The chain recombines TRBV14 with TRBJ1-6; the D gene is possibly TRBD1 (5 bases). The CDR3 extends over 16 amino acids. Germline loops: CDR1 SGHDN, CDR2 FVKESK. Trimming left V 0 bases short and J 7 bases short, with 13 bases between. CDR3 sequence (DNA): TGTGCCAGCAGCCAAGATCCCGGGACGGAGAATTCACCCCTCCACTTT. It translates to CASSQDPGTENSPLHF.

V and J are TRBV20-1 and TRBJ1-2; the D is unclear. The germline V and J ends were trimmed by 1 base and 3 bases, with 9 bases remaining between them. Per the germline V gene, CDR1 is DFQATT and CDR2 is SNEGSKA (reference sequence). CDR3 size: 13 residues. CDR3 sequence reads: CSARALEDYGYTF. The CDR3 DNA sequence: TGCAGTGCTAGAGCTCTGGAGGACTATGGCTACACCTTC.

V and J are TRBV7-2 and TRBJ2-7; the match to TRBD2 covers 10 bases. The CDR3 is 15 amino acids. Germline-derived CDR1 and CDR2 are SGHTA and FQGNSA. The junction had 9 bases not matched to a gene; V was cut back by 5 bases and J by 5 bases. CDR3 in DNA: TGTGCCAGCAGCCCGCTAGCGGGAGCACTCGACGAGCAGTACTTC. Amino acids: CASSPLAGALDEQYF.

This clonotype was detected only a few times. The chain has TRBV5-6 and TRBJ2-1, with 10 positions matching TRBD2. J gave up 0 bases and V 7 bases, and 10 bases lay outside the gene matches. This CDR3 is built from 17 residues. Germline-derived CDR1 and CDR2 are SGHDT and YYEEEE. CDR3 DNA: TGTGCCAGCGCTGCACGGCTAGCGGGAGACTCCTACAATGAGCAGTTCTTC. Translating it yields CASAARLAGDSYNEQFF.

CDR3 in DNA: TGTGCCAGCAGTGCCTCGGGCCAGTGGGCTGCCGATGAGCAGTTCTTC. Protein sequence: CASSASGQWAADEQFF. The J gene is TRBJ2-1, the V gene TRBV12-3 or TRBV12-4, with D unresolved. The CDR3 length is 16 residues. Trimming removed 5 bases from V and 8 bases from J, with 22 bases in between.

This clonotype occurred a few times. One end of the junction fails to match germline, which may point to a read error. V usage is TRBV7-9 and J usage is TRBJ2-2; D tentatively fits TRBD1 or TRBD2 (5 bases each). Germline lookup yields CDR1 SEHNR and CDR2 FQNEAQ (reference sequence). CDR3 length equals 15 residues. The CDR3 region is CASSLAWGNAGELFF. The CDR3 DNA follows: TGTGCCAGCAGCCTCGCGTGGGGGAACGCCGGGGAGCTGTTTTTT.

V usage is TRBV2 and J usage is TRBJ2-7; the match to TRBD1 covers 8 bases. Germline CDR1 reads SNHLY; CDR2 reads FYNNEI. V lost 7 bases to trimming and J lost 3 bases; unmatched junction nucleotides: 5. This CDR3 has 13 residues. The CDR3 loop is CASTLGTGYEQYF. CDR3 DNA: TGTGCCAGCACTCTTGGGACAGGCTACGAGCAGTACTTC.

The chain recombines TRBV20-1 with TRBJ2-2, with 11 nucleotides matching TRBD2. Per the germline V gene, CDR1 is DFQATT and CDR2 is SNEGSKA (reference sequence). This CDR3 has 15 amino acids. V lost 3 bases and J lost 4; bases outside the gene matches: 4. CDR3 loop: CSARDSGRATGELFF. CDR3 DNA: TGCAGTGCTAGGGATAGCGGGAGGGCCACCGGGGAGCTGTTTTTT.

This chain links TRBV9 with TRBJ2-7, with D possibly matching TRBD2 (5 bases). V was shortened by 3 bases and J by 0 bases, with 13 bases between the two germline ends. The CDR3 has 15 residues. CDR1 and CDR2 (germline): SGDLS, YYNGEE. CDR3 region: CASSADSGSSYEQYF. CDR3 coding DNA: TGTGCCAGCAGCGCGGACTCTGGGAGCTCCTACGAGCAGTACTTC.